This T cell receptor (beta chain) was identified during a study of CD4 T cells in relation to SARS-CoV-2 and coronaviruses. In germline, CDR1 is LNHDA, CDR2 SQIVND (reference sequence). Between the trimmed V and J ends, which lost 0 bases and 7 bases, there was a span of 13 bases. This CDR3 contains 14 residues. Naive and memory CD4+ T cell DNA was deep-sequenced without culture. Here immunoSEQ multiplex PCR was the method, and the copy in TCRdb shows in-frame clones only, minus some. The sample holds about 70,000 clones, over 80% seen once. CD4+ T cells from unexposed donors were obtained before the COVID-19 pandemic (2011-2018). Naive and memory CD4+ T cells were separated from cryopreserved PBMCs.

Sequencing input: memory CD4+ T cells from PBMCs. This chain connects TRBV19 to TRBJ2-7; D is ambiguous. The receptor comes from a human donor in good health. CDR3 DNA sequence: TGTGCCAGTAGTATAGATCTAAGAGTTGCGGAGCAGTACTTC. It specifies CASSIDLRVAEQYF.